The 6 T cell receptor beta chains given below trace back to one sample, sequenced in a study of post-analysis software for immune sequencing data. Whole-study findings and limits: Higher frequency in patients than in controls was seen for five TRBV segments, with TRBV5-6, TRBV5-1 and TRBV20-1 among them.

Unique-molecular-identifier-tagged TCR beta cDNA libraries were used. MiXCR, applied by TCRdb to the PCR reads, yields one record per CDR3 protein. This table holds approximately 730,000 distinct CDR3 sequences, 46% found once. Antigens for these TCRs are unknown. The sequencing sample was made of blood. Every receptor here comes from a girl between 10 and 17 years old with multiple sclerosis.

The CDR3 reads CASLDAGAQETQYF. DNA of the CDR3: TGTGCCAGCCTCGATGCGGGGGCCCAAGAGACCCAGTACTTC. The rearrangement uses TRBV7-9 and TRBJ2-5; D perhaps matches TRBD2 (7 bases). Germline assignment: CDR1 SEHNR and CDR2 FQNEAQ (reference sequence). The CDR3 has 14 amino acids. V lost 8 bases and J lost 1, with 14 bases in between.

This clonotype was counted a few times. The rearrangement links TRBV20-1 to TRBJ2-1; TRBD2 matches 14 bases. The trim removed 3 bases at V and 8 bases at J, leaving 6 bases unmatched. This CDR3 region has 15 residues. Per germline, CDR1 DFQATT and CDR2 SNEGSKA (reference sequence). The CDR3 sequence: CSARGLAGVGHEQFF. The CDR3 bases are TGCAGTGCTAGGGGACTAGCGGGAGTGGGTCATGAGCAGTTCTTC.

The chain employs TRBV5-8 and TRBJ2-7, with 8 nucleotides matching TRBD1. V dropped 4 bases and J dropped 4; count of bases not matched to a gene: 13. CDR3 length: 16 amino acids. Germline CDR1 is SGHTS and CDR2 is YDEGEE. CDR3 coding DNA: TGTGCCAGCAGCCAAAAGGACAGGGCTCCTTGTTACGAGCAGTACTTC. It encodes CASSQKDRAPCYEQYF.

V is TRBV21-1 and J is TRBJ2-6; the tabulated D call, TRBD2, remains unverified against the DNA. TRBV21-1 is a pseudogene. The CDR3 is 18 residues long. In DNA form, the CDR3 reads TGTGCCAGCAGCAAAAGGAAGCGGGAGGGCCCCGGGGCCAACGTCCTGACTTTC. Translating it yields CASSKRKREGPGANVLTF.

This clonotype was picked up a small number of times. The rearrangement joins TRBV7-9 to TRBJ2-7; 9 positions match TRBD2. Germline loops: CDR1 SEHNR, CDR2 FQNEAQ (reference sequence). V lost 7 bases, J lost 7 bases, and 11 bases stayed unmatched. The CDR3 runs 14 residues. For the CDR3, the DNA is TGTGCCAGCACACCGGGACTAGCACTCGATGAGCAGTACTTC. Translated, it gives CASTPGLALDEQYF. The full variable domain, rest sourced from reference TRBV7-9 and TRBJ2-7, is DTGVSQNPRHKITKRGQNVTFRCDPISEHNRLYWYRQTLGQGPEFLTYFQNEAQLEKSRLLSDRFSAERPKGSFSTLEIQRTEQGDSAMYLCASTPGLALDEQYFGPGTRLTVT.

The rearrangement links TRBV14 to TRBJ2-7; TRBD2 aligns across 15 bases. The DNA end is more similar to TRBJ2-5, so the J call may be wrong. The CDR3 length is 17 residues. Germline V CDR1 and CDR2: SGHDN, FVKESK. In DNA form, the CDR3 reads TGTGCCAGCAGCCGGACTAGCGGGAGGGCGACGAGGGAGACCCAGTACTTC. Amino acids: CASSRTSGRATRETQYF.